This entry lists 2 T cell receptor beta chains sequenced from one sample in a study of STAT3 mutations in large granular lymphocyte leukemia. Study-wide findings and caveats: Every T-LGLL patient had at least one immunodominant TCRbeta clonotype.

Clones were read by immunoSEQ multiplex PCR, and TCRdb kept only the in-frame ones, dropping some. Of tens of thousands of clones in the sample, 85% to 95% were seen once. What these receptors recognize is not known. Specimen: peripheral blood mononuclear cells. These receptors originate from a man in his forties with T-cell large granular lymphocyte leukemia. Some clones in this sample may be carry-over from other donors' samples.

This clone has just a few counts. V usage is TRBV7-6 and J usage is TRBJ2-1; a possible D gene is TRBD2 (5 bases). Germline lookup yields CDR1 SGHVS and CDR2 FNYEAQ. V lost 3 bases to trimming and J lost 0 bases, with 12 bases between them. The CDR3 extends over 16 amino acids. DNA of the CDR3: TGTGCCAGCAGCTTCAGCGGCCCGAGCTCCTACAATGAGCAGTTCTTC. It translates to CASSFSGPSSYNEQFF.

The genes are TRBV6-5 and TRBJ1-1; D not certain. The CDR3 has 16 residues. The V and J ends lost 0 bases and 2 bases respectively, with 13 bases between them. Germline CDR1 reads MNHEY; CDR2 reads SVGAGI. CDR3 sequence (DNA): TGTGCCAGCAGTTACTCGGAGAAGCGTATAAACACTGAAGCTTTCTTT. Translating gives CASSYSEKRINTEAFF.